This T cell receptor beta chain was documented in a study of identical twins. TCRdb re-analysed the 5' RACE reads in MiXCR, keeping a single row per CDR3 protein. The sample yields about 520,000 distinct CDR3 sequences, around 20% seen once. Germline CDR1 reads DFQATT; CDR2 reads SNEGSKA (reference sequence). This CDR3 spans 12 amino acids. The V end was cut by 5 bases, the J end by 12 bases, with 17 bases between. This clonotype was detected only a few times. Healthy Caucasian donors formed the entire cohort. The same specimen was also included in a second study, on T cells expressing NK-cell markers. This second study notes: As a fraction of CD8+ T cells, dominant NKG2C+ clonotypes reached about 1.0-8% in six donors.

This receptor was identified in a young woman in good health. The chain carries TRBV20-1 and TRBJ2-4; no clear D gene. The material sequenced was CD4+ T cells sorted from blood. CDR3 loop: CSAAKTPAAQYF. The DNA of the CDR3 is TGCAGTGCTGCAAAGACCCCCGCCGCTCAGTACTTC.